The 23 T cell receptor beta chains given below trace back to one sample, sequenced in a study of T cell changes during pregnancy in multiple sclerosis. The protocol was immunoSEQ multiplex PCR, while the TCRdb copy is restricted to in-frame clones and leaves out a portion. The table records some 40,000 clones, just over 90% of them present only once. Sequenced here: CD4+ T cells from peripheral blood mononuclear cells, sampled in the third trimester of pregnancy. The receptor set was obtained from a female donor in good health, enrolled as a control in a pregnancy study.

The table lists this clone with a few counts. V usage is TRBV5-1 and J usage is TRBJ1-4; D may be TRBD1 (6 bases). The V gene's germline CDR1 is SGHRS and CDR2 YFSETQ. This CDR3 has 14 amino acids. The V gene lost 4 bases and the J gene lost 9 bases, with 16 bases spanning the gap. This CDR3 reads CASSSTPGHQKLFF. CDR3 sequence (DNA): TGCGCCAGCAGCAGCACGCCGGGACACCAAAAACTGTTTTTT.

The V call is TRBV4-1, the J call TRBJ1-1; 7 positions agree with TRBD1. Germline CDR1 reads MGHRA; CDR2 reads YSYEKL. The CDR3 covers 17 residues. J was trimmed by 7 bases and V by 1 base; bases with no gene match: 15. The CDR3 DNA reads TGCGCCAGCAGCCAAGTTCTCGGACAGGCGGCGGGGGGTGAAGCTTTCTTT. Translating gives CASSQVLGQAAGGEAFF.

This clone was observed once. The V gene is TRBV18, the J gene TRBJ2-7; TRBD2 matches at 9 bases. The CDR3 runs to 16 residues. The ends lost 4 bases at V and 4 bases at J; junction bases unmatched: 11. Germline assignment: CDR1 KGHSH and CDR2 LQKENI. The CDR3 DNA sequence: TGTGCCAGCTCACTTCGATTAGCGGGAGAGGGATACGAGCAGTACTTC. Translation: CASSLRLAGEGYEQYF.

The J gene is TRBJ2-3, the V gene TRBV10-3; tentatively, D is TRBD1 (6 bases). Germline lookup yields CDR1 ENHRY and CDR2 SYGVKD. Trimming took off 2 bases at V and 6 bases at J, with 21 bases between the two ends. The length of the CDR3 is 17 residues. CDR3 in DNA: TGTGCCATCAGTGAGCCTAAGGGGGTCCTAACCCGTGATACGCAGTATTTT. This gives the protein CAISEPKGVLTRDTQYF.

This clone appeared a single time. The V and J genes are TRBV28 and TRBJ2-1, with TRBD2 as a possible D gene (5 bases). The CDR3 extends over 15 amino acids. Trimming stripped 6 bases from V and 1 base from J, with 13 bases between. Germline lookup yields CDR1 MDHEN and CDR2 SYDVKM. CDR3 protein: CASRRPGGSYNEQFF. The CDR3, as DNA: TGTGCCAGCAGGCGTCCCGGAGGTTCCTACAATGAGCAGTTCTTC.

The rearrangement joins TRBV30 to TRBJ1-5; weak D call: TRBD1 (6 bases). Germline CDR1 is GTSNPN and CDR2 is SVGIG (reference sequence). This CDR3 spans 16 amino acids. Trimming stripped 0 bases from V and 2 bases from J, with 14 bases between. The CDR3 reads CAWSVVGRGGNQPQHF. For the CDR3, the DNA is TGTGCCTGGAGTGTCGTCGGCAGGGGAGGCAATCAGCCCCAGCATTTT.

The CDR3 loop is CASSTSPPYLDTQYF. In DNA form, the CDR3 reads TGTGCCAGCAGCACTAGTCCTCCCTATTTAGATACGCAGTATTTT. The chain links TRBV7-3 to TRBJ2-3, with D maybe TRBD2 (5 bases). Germline V gene data show CDR1 as SGHTA and CDR2 as FQGTGA. Trimming took off 5 bases at V and 5 bases at J, with 17 bases between the two ends. This CDR3 comprises 15 residues.

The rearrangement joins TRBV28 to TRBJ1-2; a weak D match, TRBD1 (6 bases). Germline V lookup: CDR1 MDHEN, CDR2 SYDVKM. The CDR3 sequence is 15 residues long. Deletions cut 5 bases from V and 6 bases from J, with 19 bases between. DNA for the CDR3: TGTGCCAGCAGTCAGACAGGCGCCCCTCGGGATGGCTACACCTTC. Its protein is CASSQTGAPRDGYTF.

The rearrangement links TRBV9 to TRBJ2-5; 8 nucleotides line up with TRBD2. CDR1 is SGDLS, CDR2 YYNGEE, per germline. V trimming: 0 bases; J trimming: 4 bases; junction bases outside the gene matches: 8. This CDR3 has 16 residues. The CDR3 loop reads CASSVDSGGARETQYF. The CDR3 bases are TGTGCCAGCAGCGTAGACTCGGGGGGGGCTCGAGAGACCCAGTACTTC.

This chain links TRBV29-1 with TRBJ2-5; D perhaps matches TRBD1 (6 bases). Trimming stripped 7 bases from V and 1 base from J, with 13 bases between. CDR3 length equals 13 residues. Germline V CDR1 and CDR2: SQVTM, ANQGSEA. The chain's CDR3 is CSGGGQTQETQYF. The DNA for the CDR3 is TGCAGCGGGGGCGGACAGACCCAAGAGACCCAGTACTTC.

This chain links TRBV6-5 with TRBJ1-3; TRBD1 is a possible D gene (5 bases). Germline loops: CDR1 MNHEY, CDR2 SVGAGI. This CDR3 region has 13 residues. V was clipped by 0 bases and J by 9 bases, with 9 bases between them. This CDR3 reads CASSYSKGATIYF. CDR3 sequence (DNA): TGTGCCAGCAGTTACTCAAAAGGGGCCACCATATATTTT.

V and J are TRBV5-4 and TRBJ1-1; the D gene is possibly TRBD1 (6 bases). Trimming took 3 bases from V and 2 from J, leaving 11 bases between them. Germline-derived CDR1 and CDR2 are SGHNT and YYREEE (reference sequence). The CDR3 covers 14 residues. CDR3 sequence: CASSSGHRNTEAFF. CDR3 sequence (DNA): TGTGCCAGCAGCTCGGGACACCGAAACACTGAAGCTTTCTTT.

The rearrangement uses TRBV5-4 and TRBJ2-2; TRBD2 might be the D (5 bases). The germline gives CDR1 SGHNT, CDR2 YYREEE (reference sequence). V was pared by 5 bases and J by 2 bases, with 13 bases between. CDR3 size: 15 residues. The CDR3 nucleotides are TGTGCCAGCAGGTTAGGGAGTAGCAACACCGGGGAGCTGTTTTTT. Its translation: CASRLGSSNTGELFF.

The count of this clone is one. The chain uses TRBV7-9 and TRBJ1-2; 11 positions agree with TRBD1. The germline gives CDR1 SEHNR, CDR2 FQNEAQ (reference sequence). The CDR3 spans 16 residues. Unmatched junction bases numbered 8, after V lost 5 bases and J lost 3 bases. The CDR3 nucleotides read TGTGCCAGCAGCCCCTCCCCGGGACAGGGGGACTATGGCTACACCTTC. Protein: CASSPSPGQGDYGYTF.

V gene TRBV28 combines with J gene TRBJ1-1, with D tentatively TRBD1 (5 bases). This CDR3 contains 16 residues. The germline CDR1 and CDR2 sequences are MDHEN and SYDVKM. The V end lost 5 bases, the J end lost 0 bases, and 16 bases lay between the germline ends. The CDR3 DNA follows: TGTGCCAGCAGTCAGATCCGGGGGTCCATGAACACTGAAGCTTTCTTT. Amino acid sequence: CASSQIRGSMNTEAFF.

CDR3 in amino acids: CASSLGTVSNTGELFF. The CDR3 DNA reads as TGTGCCAGCTCACTAGGGACAGTTTCGAACACCGGGGAGCTGTTTTTT. The rearrangement links TRBV18 to TRBJ2-2; 7 nucleotides line up with TRBD1. V lost 4 bases and J lost 0; bases outside the gene matches: 5. This CDR3 is built from 16 residues. The germline CDR1 and CDR2 sequences are KGHSH and LQKENI.

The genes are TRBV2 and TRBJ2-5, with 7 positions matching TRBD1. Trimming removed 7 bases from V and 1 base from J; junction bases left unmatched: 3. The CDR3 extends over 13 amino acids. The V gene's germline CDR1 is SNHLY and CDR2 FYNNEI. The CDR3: CASMGQPQETQYF. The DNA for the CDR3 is TGTGCCAGCATGGGACAGCCCCAAGAGACCCAGTACTTC.

The CDR3 sequence is CASSGWSYYNEQFF. For the CDR3, the DNA is TGTGCCAGCAGTGGATGGAGCTATTACAATGAGCAGTTCTTC. The V and J genes are TRBV6-1 and TRBJ2-1, with D unresolved. The V end was cut by 4 bases, the J end by 4 bases, with 11 bases between. CDR1 and CDR2 (germline): MNHNS, SASEGT. The length of the CDR3 is 14 residues.

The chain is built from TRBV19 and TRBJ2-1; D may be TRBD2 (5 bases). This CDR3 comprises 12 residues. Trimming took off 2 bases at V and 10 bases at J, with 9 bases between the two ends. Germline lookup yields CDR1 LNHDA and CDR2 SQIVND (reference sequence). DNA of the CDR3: TGTGCCAGTAGTATACTAGGCGGGGAGCAGTTCTTC. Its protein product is CASSILGGEQFF.

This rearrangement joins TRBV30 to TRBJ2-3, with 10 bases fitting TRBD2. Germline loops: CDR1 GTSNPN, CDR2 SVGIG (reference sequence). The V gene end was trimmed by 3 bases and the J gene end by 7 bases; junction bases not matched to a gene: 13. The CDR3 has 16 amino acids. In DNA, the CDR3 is TGTGCCTGGAGACTAGCGGGGTCCCGTCTAGGGAATACGCAGTATTTT. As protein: CAWRLAGSRLGNTQYF.

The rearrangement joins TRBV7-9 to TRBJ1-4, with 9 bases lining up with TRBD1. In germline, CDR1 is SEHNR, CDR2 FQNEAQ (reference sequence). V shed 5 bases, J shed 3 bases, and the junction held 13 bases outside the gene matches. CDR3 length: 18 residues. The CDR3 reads CASSPALGQGAPNEKLFF. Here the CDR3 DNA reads TGTGCCAGCAGCCCAGCCCTGGGACAGGGAGCCCCTAATGAAAAACTGTTTTTT.

The DNA of the CDR3 is TGTGCCAGCAGCCAGCGGGGAACCACAGATACGCAGTATTTT. It encodes CASSQRGTTDTQYF. The gene calls are TRBV5-4 and TRBJ2-3; 7 bases agree with TRBD2. Germline loops: CDR1 SGHNT, CDR2 YYREEE (reference sequence). This CDR3 is built from 14 residues. The V segment lost 4 bases and the J segment 2 bases; nucleotides outside the gene matches: 4.

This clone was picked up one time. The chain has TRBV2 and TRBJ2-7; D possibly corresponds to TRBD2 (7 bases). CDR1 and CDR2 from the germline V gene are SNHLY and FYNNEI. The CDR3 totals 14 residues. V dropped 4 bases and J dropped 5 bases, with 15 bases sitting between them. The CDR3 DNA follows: TGTGCCAGCAGTGGAGGGGGGGCAAACAACGAGCAGTACTTC. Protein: CASSGGGANNEQYF. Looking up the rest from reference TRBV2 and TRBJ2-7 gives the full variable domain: EPEVTQTPSHQVTQMGQEVILRCVPISNHLYFYWYRQILGQKVEFLVSFYNNEISEKSEIFDDQFSVERPDGSNFTLKIRSTKLEDSAMYFCASSGGGANNEQYFGPGTRLTVT.